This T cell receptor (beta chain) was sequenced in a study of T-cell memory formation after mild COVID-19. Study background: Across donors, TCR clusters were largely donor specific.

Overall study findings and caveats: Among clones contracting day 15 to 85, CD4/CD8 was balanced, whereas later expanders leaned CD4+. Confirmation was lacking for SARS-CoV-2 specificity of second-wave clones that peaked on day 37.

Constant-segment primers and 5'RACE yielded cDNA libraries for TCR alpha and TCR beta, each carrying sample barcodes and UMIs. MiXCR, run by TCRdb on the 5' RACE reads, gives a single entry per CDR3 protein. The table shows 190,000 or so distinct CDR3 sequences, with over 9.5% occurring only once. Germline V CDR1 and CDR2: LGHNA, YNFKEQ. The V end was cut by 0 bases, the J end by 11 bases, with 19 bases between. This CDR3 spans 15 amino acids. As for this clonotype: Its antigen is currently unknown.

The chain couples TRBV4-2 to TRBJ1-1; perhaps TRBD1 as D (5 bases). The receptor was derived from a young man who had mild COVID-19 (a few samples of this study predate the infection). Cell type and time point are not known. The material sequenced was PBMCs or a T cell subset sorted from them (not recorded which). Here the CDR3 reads CASSQESRQGYPAFF. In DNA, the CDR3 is TGTGCCAGCAGCCAAGAGAGTAGGCAGGGATATCCGGCTTTCTTT.